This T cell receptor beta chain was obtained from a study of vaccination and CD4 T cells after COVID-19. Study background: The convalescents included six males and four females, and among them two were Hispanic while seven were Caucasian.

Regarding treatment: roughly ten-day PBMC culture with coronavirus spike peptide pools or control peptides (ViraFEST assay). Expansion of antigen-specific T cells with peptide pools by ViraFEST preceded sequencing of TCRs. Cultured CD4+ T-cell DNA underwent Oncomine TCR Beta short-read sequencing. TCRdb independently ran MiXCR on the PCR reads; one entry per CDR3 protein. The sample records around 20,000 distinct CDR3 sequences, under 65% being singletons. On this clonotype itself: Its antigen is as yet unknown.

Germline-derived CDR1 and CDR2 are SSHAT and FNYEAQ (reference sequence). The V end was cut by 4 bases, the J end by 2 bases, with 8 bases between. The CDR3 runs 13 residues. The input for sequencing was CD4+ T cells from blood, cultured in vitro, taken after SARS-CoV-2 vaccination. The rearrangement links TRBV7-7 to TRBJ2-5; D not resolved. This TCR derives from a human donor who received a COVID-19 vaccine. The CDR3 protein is CASSYAEQETQYF. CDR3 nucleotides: TGTGCCAGCAGCTACGCCGAACAAGAGACCCAGTACTTC.